This T cell receptor beta chain was sequenced for a study of blood T cell repertoires in COVID-19. Original methodology: Nucleated cell number was recorded as an estimate derived from reference gene primer amplification. The data were produced by immunoSEQ multiplex PCR, yet TCRdb's version contains in-frame clones alone and is incomplete. That table gives V, J and clone size, and the DNA gave D and trimming. The table records more than 200,000 clones, 85% to 90% of them present only once. CDR3 length: 12 residues. From germline, CDR1 is MDHEN and CDR2 SYDVKM. V was pared by 10 bases and J by 5 bases, with 11 bases between.

This clonotype was sampled from a young woman who had recovered from COVID-19. The sample taken for sequencing was PBMCs or T cells enriched from blood (not recorded which). This sequence joins TRBV28 and TRBJ2-2; a weak D match, TRBD2 (6 bases). CDR3 in DNA: TGTGCCACCCTGGGGGGAACCGGGGAGCTGTTTTTT. This encodes CATLGGTGELFF. Full variable domain (outside the CDR3, taken from reference TRBV28 and TRBJ2-2): DVKVTQSSRYLVKRTGEKVFLECVQDMDHENMFWYRQDPGLGLRLIYFSYDVKMKEKGDIPEGYSVSREKKERFSLILESASTNQTSMYLCATLGGTGELFFGEGSRLTVL.